A selection of T cell receptor beta chains follows, all from one sample in a study of blood T cells in healthy people across ages. Via MiXCR, TCRdb re-called the 5' RACE reads, giving one row per CDR3 protein. The sample records 800,000 or so distinct CDR3 sequences, 20% to 25% being singletons. In addition, the sample was reused for a study of T cells of mothers and their children.

Sequenced material: blood. The receptors were gathered from a boy between 10 and 17 years old in good health. Both conserved end residues are part of each CDR3. Fields, in order: V gene, J gene, clone size, D gene, CDR3 DNA, CDR3 protein. A D gene is named only where the DNA matches it firmly. Only part of the rows carry a size: once, few, many, or a class if the clone is expanded.

V: TRBV7-2
J: TRBJ1-4
size: -
D: -
DNA: TGTGCCAGCAGCTTATGGTACTCAACTAATGAAAAACTGTTTTTT
CDR3: CASSLWYSTNEKLFF

V: TRBV29-1
J: TRBJ1-4
size: -
D: -
DNA: TGCAGCGTCAAAGGGTCCGAGGCTAATGAAAAACTGTTTTTT
CDR3: CSVKGSEANEKLFF

V: TRBV7-2
J: TRBJ1-6
size: few
D: TRBD1
DNA: TGTGCCAGCAGCACGCGACAGGGAGGGGGTTCACCCCTCCACTTT
CDR3: CASSTRQGGGSPLHF

V: TRBV27
J: TRBJ2-5
size: -
D: -
DNA: TGTGCCAGCAAAGAGAGGGAGACCCAGTACTTC
CDR3: CASKERETQYF

V: TRBV7-7
J: TRBJ2-5
size: -
D: -
DNA: TGTGCTGTAAAGCCCGGGGACCAAGAGACCCAGTACTTC
CDR3: CAVKPGDQETQYF

V: TRBV28
J: TRBJ2-7
size: -
D: -
DNA: TGTGCCAGCAGTTTATTACGAGGGACCGAGCAGTACTTC
CDR3: CASSLLRGTEQYF

V: TRBV20-1
J: TRBJ1-4
size: few
D: -
DNA: TGCAGTGCCACGGATTCAACTAATGAAAAACTGTTTTTT
CDR3: CSATDSTNEKLFF

V: TRBV6-5
J: TRBJ1-5
size: -
D: TRBD1
DNA: TGTGCCAGCAGTGACTCCGGGACAGGGTATCGTCAGCCCCAGCATTTT
CDR3: CASSDSGTGYRQPQHF

V: TRBV20-1
J: TRBJ2-7
size: -
D: TRBD2
DNA: TGCAGTGCCCAGGGACCAGCGGGAGGAGTTTACGAGCAGTACTTC
CDR3: CSAQGPAGGVYEQYF

V: TRBV20-1
J: TRBJ1-4
size: -
D: -
DNA: TGCAGTGCTAGACAGCCTGGGGCTAATGAAAAACTGTTTTTT
CDR3: CSARQPGANEKLFF

V: TRBV7-9
J: TRBJ1-1
size: -
D: TRBD1
DNA: TGTGCCAGCAGCCTCGGGTCCAGGCTAGAATACAGGGGCACTGAAGCTTTCTTT
CDR3: CASSLGSRLEYRGTEAFF

V: TRBV20-1
J: TRBJ1-5
size: -
D: -
DNA: TGCAGTGCTAGAGAACTAGGAATTTATAGCAATCAGCCCCAGCATTTT
CDR3: CSARELGIYSNQPQHF

V: TRBV14
J: TRBJ1-4
size: -
D: -
DNA: TGTGCCAGCAGCCCCAGGACAGTCTCAACTAATGAAGAACTGTTTTTT
CDR3: CASSPRTVSTNEELFF

V: TRBV7-2
J: TRBJ2-1
size: many
D: -
DNA: TGTGCCAGCAGCTGGGGCTCCTACAATGAGCAGTTCTTC
CDR3: CASSWGSYNEQFF

V: TRBV20-1
J: TRBJ2-3
size: -
D: -
DNA: TGCAGTGCTGGGGACCCACCCACAGATACGCAGTATTTT
CDR3: CSAGDPPTDTQYF

V: TRBV2
J: TRBJ2-1
size: -
D: TRBD2
DNA: TGTGCCAGCAGTCGAGCGGGATTCCCGAATGAGCAGTTCTTC
CDR3: CASSRAGFPNEQFF

V: TRBV20-1
J: TRBJ2-5
size: -
D: TRBD2
DNA: TGCAGTGCTAGGGGACTAGCGGGAGTGGAGACCCAGTACTTC
CDR3: CSARGLAGVETQYF

V: TRBV9
J: TRBJ2-1
size: -
D: -
DNA: TGTGCCAGCAGCGTAGCCACCCTGAAATCAAATGAGCAGTTCTTC
CDR3: CASSVATLKSNEQFF

V: TRBV19
J: TRBJ1-4
size: -
D: -
DNA: TGTGCCAGTAGTATACCCCGGGCAACTAATGAAAAACTGTTTTTT
CDR3: CASSIPRATNEKLFF

V: TRBV20-1
J: TRBJ1-4
size: -
D: -
DNA: TGCAGTGCTAGAGAAAGGGGGTTCAGGCAGTACGAAAAACTGTTTTTT
CDR3: CSARERGFRQYEKLFF

V: TRBV29-1
J: TRBJ1-1
size: -
D: TRBD1
DNA: TGCAGCGTGGTTGGACAGGGGGACACTGAAGCTTTCTTT
CDR3: CSVVGQGDTEAFF

V: TRBV15
J: TRBJ2-5
size: -
D: TRBD2
DNA: TGTGCCACCAGCAGAGAGGGAGGGTGGGGAGAGACCCAGTACTTC
CDR3: CATSREGGWGETQYF

V: TRBV5-5
J: TRBJ1-1
size: few
D: -
DNA: TGTGCCAGCAGCGTGGGACACATGAACACTGAAGCTTTCTTT
CDR3: CASSVGHMNTEAFF

V: TRBV29-1
J: TRBJ2-5
size: many
D: TRBD1
DNA: TGCAGCGGACGACAGGGGGGGCAAGAGACCCAGTACTTC
CDR3: CSGRQGGQETQYF

V: TRBV4-1
J: TRBJ1-2
size: -
D: TRBD1
DNA: TGCGCCAGCAGCCAAGATGGTAGGGGGCACGGCTACACCTTC
CDR3: CASSQDGRGHGYTF

V: TRBV20-1
J: TRBJ2-4
size: few
D: -
DNA: TGCAGTGCTAGAGATCAGGCAGGGAAGTTTGCCAAAAACATTCAGTACTTC
CDR3: CSARDQAGKFAKNIQYF

V: TRBV28
J: TRBJ2-1
size: few
D: TRBD1
DNA: TGTGCCAGCAGCCCGGACAGGGGGCGCAGGAATGAGCAGTTCTTC
CDR3: CASSPDRGRRNEQFF

V: TRBV6-2/TRBV6-3
J: TRBJ2-4
size: -
D: -
DNA: TGTGCCAGTCAACTACAGGGAATGAGACCGGGGGCCAAAAACATTCAGTACTTC
CDR3: CASQLQGMRPGAKNIQYF

V: TRBV5-6
J: TRBJ1-5
size: few
D: -
DNA: TGTGCCAGCAGTCATACCTCAGGGAATCAGCCCCAGCATTTT
CDR3: CASSHTSGNQPQHF

V: TRBV6-5
J: TRBJ1-3
size: -
D: TRBD1
DNA: TGTGCCAGCAGTTCTAATTCCGGGACAGGGGCCCTCCCTGGAAACACCATATATTTT
CDR3: CASSSNSGTGALPGNTIYF

V: TRBV5-8
J: TRBJ2-3
size: few
D: TRBD1
DNA: TGTGCCAGCAGCTATGGACAGGGGGTAGATACGCAGTATTTT
CDR3: CASSYGQGVDTQYF

V: TRBV29-1
J: TRBJ2-1
size: -
D: -
DNA: TGCAGCGTTGAAGTGACAGACTACAATGAGCAGTTCTTC
CDR3: CSVEVTDYNEQFF

V: TRBV29-1
J: TRBJ2-7
size: -
D: -
DNA: TGCAGCGTTGAAGTTCCCAGGCCGGACTCCTACGAGCAGTACTTC
CDR3: CSVEVPRPDSYEQYF

V: TRBV29-1
J: TRBJ1-2
size: -
D: TRBD1
DNA: TGCAGCGTTTCTAGAGGACAGGGGGCAGACTATGGCTACACCTTC
CDR3: CSVSRGQGADYGYTF

V: TRBV20-1
J: TRBJ2-7
size: -
D: -
DNA: TGCAGTGCTAGAGATCGGAGGAGAGGTCGCCTTTACGAGCAGTACTTC
CDR3: CSARDRRRGRLYEQYF

V: TRBV29-1
J: TRBJ2-7
size: -
D: -
DNA: TGCAGTTGCAGGGTGAGCCCCACCATCTACTCCGAGCAGTACTTC
CDR3: CSCRVSPTIYSEQYF

V: TRBV7-9
J: TRBJ1-1
size: -
D: -
DNA: TGTGCCAGCAGCTCAACAAACGAAGCTTTCTTT
CDR3: CASSSTNEAFF

V: TRBV21-1
J: TRBJ2-5
size: few
D: -
DNA: TGTGCCAGCAGCAAAGGAATCGGGGAGTGGCGAGAGACCCAGTACTTC
CDR3: CASSKGIGEWRETQYF

V: TRBV28
J: TRBJ1-1
size: -
D: TRBD1
DNA: TGTGCCAGCAGTTTGCCAGGGGGCTTCCTGGAAGCTTTCTTT
CDR3: CASSLPGGFLEAFF

V: TRBV11-2
J: TRBJ2-1
size: -
D: -
DNA: TGTGCCAGCAGCTTTCGGAAGGGTGATGAGCAGTTCTTC
CDR3: CASSFRKGDEQFF

V: TRBV11-2
J: TRBJ2-7
size: -
D: -
DNA: TGTGCCAGCAGCTTAGAACCTACAACCTACGAGCAGTACTTC
CDR3: CASSLEPTTYEQYF

V: TRBV2
J: TRBJ1-4
size: -
D: -
DNA: TGTGCCGGAGAAGGGAGTAGCGCAACTAATGAAAAACTGTTTTTT
CDR3: CAGEGSSATNEKLFF

V: TRBV2
J: TRBJ2-2
size: -
D: TRBD1
DNA: TGTGCCAGCAGTGGGACAGGGGGCGCGAACACCGGGGAGCTGTTTTTT
CDR3: CASSGTGGANTGELFF

V: TRBV27
J: TRBJ1-6
size: few
D: -
DNA: TGTGCCAGCAGTCCAACCACTCTTCTGACACCCCTCCACTTT
CDR3: CASSPTTLLTPLHF

V: TRBV7-9
J: TRBJ1-1
size: many
D: TRBD1
DNA: TGTGCCAGCAGCCTGACAGGGGTGAACACTGAAGCTTTCTTT
CDR3: CASSLTGVNTEAFF

V: TRBV7-2
J: TRBJ1-4
size: -
D: -
DNA: TGTGCCAGCAGCTTAAATCATGGGTTTGAAAAACTGTTTTTT
CDR3: CASSLNHGFEKLFF

V: TRBV19
J: TRBJ2-3
size: few
D: TRBD2
DNA: TGTGCCAGTCGCAGACTAGCGGGGGGACTCGCAGATACGCAGTATTTT
CDR3: CASRRLAGGLADTQYF

V: TRBV27
J: TRBJ2-4
size: -
D: TRBD2
DNA: TGTGCCAGCAGTTTGGATCCGGGAGGGACCTCAAACATTCAGTACTTC
CDR3: CASSLDPGGTSNIQYF